This paragraph reports one T cell receptor (beta chain). Its antigen target is currently unknown. This entry is derived from a study of cytomegalovirus exposure and HLA in healthy donors (dated by TCRdb to about 2017). About the study as a whole: An earlier analysis of several hundred of the donors reported roughly 300 Gb of sequence data and 100 million to 130 million unique TCR beta sequences from 150 million to 200 million T cells. An early release that covered 500 to 800 HLA-typed donors contained approximately 290 gigabases of sequencing data and some 87 million unique TCR sequences. Of the 300 to 450 genotyped donors, 81% fell in the genetic ancestry cluster associated with self-reported Caucasian donors. The study aimed to test whether cataloging public T cell receptors could reveal signatures of past pathogen exposure. The T cell repertoires of under 700 subjects were profiled by immunosequencing and related to cytomegalovirus serostatus. Along with the roughly 670-subject first cohort, a separate validation cohort of over a hundred different subjects was used. The study combined high-throughput TCR immunosequencing, statistical association of individual TCRs with disease status, and machine learning to predict cytomegalovirus infection status. A later analysis re-analyzed previously published TCR beta repertoires from roughly 600 donors and added high-resolution HLA genotyping to study TCR occurrence patterns. The later analysis used no new phenotypic data to find candidate immune exposures, relying instead on TCR beta sequences and their occurrence across donors. An earlier analysis of a few hundred of the donors applied high-throughput TCR beta sequencing to assess whether each TCR beta V gene segment acted as functional or pseudogenic. Donor age, sex, ethnicity and CMV serostatus were compiled alongside the repertoire data. A later genetic analysis used genome-wide SNP genotypes for about three fifths of the 666 donors, treating that subset as a discovery cohort. All discovery cohort repertoires had been generated using a single sequencing platform. HLA typing included class I and class II loci at four-digit resolution. Typing coverage varied by locus: about 620-630 donors for A, B, C, DRB1 and DQB1; approximately 500 for DQA1; 606 for DPA1; roughly 450 for DPB1. A few DR-DQ haplotypes were treated as single units for association and clustering because of strong linkage in the cohort. Among about 390 genotyped donors of the cohort, an average of approximately 240,000 unique TCR beta nucleotide sequences were sequenced per donor, about a sixth of them non-productive.

The research as a whole found: CMV serostatus was the only immune exposure information available for the cohort. The study gave a list of 150 to 200 TCR beta chains associated with cytomegalovirus. A cluster of highly shared sequence variants was judged likely to be a technical artifact of the sequencing pipeline. A later analysis reported that several top co-occurrence clusters appeared linked to parvovirus B19, influenza, CMV and Epstein-Barr virus. The cohort was sequenced for TCR beta chains only, and without alpha or paired-chain data the features that could be detected were limited. Roughly uniform sequencing depth across donors was assumed in presence/absence analyses, although this assumption may not hold. Across donors, most TCR sequences were observed very rarely, whereas some public TCRs were present in many individuals. V-gene and J-gene trimming of TCR beta chains was associated with a missense DCLRE1C variant in a later genetic analysis, and the association was replicated in an independent cohort. Because counts were too low, roughly 18 rarely observed V segments, including chromosome 9 orphons, were left out of the earlier analysis of 500 to 650 of the donors. The authors suggested that the approach could potentially be extended to other disease states and immunological phenotypes. Because the 87-base-pair reads could not distinguish some IMGT-functional V segments, including TRBV6-2 and TRBV6-3, those segments were excluded. Linkage disequilibrium might explain the correlated functional status among segregating V segments, but an unknown experimental factor could not be ruled out. Most CMV-associated TCR beta chains appeared to be HLA-restricted in a later analysis, and the HLA associations seemed to be driven largely by CMV exposure. A later genetic analysis reported fewer N-insertions in productive TCRs among donors in an Asian-associated ancestry cluster than the approximately 700-donor mean. Strong co-occurrence of HLA alleles, especially DR and DQ, made assigning TCR associations to individual alleles difficult. A further reported finding was that TCR beta sequences accurately predicted the HLA-A and HLA-B alleles for most subjects in the first cohort. According to a later analysis, TCR association rates differed among HLA loci, with DRB1 alleles showing the most associated TCRs and HLA-C alleles showing the fewest. In an earlier analysis of about 550 of the donors, most TCR beta V segments were observed in productive rearrangements about 87% or about 30% of the time, broadly matching IMGT annotations. In a later analysis, HLA-associated TCR beta chains were found to be more clonally expanded and to have lower generation probabilities than equally common non-associated chains. Because HLA typing was unavailable for some donors at each locus, only the typed subset was used in association tests. In a later analysis, about 17,000 TCR beta sequences were associated with specific HLA alleles at a false discovery rate of 0.05. Cytomegalovirus status was reported to be diagnosed by the classifier with high specificity and sensitivity in both the original and validation cohorts. A few of the identified cytomegalovirus-associated TCR beta chains were confirmed in vitro to be specific for cytomegalovirus antigens.

The cohort comprised approximately 700 healthy bone marrow donors. At the time of sampling, every cohort member was nominally healthy, though immune exposures that went unrecorded were likely present. The donor tested CMV seropositive and was one of the 289 seropositive cohort members. A peripheral blood sample was collected from each donor, and TCR beta sequencing was performed on peripheral blood mononuclear cells. The Qiagen DNeasy Blood Extraction Kit was used to extract genomic DNA from the blood cell samples. V and J lose 2 bases and 1 base, and a span of 11 bases separates them. The CDR3 sequence holds 16 residues, the cysteine and phenylalanine included. This entry keeps only the CDR3 DNA: 48 bases, framed from base 1. CDR1 is given as MNHEY and CDR2 as SVGAGI, both from the germline V gene. Library construction relied on the immunoSEQ multiplex PCR assay. For the multiplex PCR, a mixture combining 60 forward primers for TCR Vbeta segments and 13 reverse primers for TCR Jbeta segments was used. Amplification of the CDR3 region of rearranged TCR beta genes was performed with a multiplex PCR assay on genomic DNA. Amplified TCR beta libraries were sequenced as 87-base-pair reads on the Illumina HiSeq System. As for how the authors treated the data: In a later analysis, 77 million or so unique TCR beta chains were counted across the 650 to 750 repertoires, and about 10 million of these chains were shared by at least two donors. Raw reads were error-corrected and collapsed into unique sequences by a nearest-neighbor algorithm in which closely related sequences were merged to remove PCR and sequencing errors. To assign V, D and J gene segments, CDR3 sequences were aligned to IMGT reference sequences. For a sequence to be retained, a match of at least six nucleotides was required to both a V gene segment and a J gene segment. A rearrangement was called productive if the CDR3 had no stop codons and remained in frame with V and J, and every other rearrangement was called non-productive. CDR3 was defined according to IMGT convention as the region running from the second conserved V-encoded cysteine to the conserved J-encoded phenylalanine. In an earlier analysis of more than 550 of the donors, sequences lacking an unambiguous match to a single V gene segment were excluded. An earlier analysis of fewer than 750 of the donors called V segments functional above 56.7% productive rearrangements and segregating when the between-donor standard deviation exceeded 5%. A statistical classification framework was built to diagnose cytomegalovirus status from the catalog of TCR beta chain sequences. In a later analysis, TCR nucleotide sequences were compared against IMGT/GENE-DB human TR gene sequences so that V and J genes could be assigned. A later analysis assigned CDR3 sequences and most-parsimonious VDJ recombination scenarios with the TCRdist pipeline. In a later analysis, each TCR beta chain was defined by its CDR3 amino acid sequence together with its V-gene family, and reads without a unique V-gene family were excluded. A later analysis removed 592 highly shared, low-generation-probability nucleotide sequences to deal with suspected cross-contamination and a sequencing artifact. For each public chain, a later analysis derived a clonal expansion index from normalized ranks of inferred template counts within each repertoire. In a later analysis, generation probabilities were computed with a VDJ recombination model fitted to out-of-frame rearrangements, and the resulting probabilities were checked against IGoR. A later analysis scored TCR-TCR, TCR-HLA and TCR-CMV co-occurrence with hypergeometric tests, applying a repertoire-size bias correction to TCR pairs. A later analysis estimated false discovery rates by permuting HLA or CMV assignments 20 times. A later analysis grouped co-occurring TCRs with DBSCAN, adding TCRdist sequence similarity when clustering within HLA-allele-positive subsets. Repertoires with fewer than 30,000 or more than 120,000 public chains, plus five repertoires with anomalous nucleotide sharing, were excluded from co-occurrence clustering. TCRdb provides this immuneACCESS table in a form limited to in-frame rearrangements. Some clones are lacking; in checked studies, under half of them reflect an unresolved V gene, and why the rest are absent is not known. V, J and clone size are taken as reported in that table, and D and trimming were inferred from the DNA itself. This sample's table has entries for about 88,000 clones. Together, the top ten hold 5.5% of the sample.

The receptor was derived from a girl aged 5-17 years in good health and CMV-seropositive. The sequenced sample was PBMCs. The rearranged segments are TRBV6-5 and TRBJ2-2; the D gene is perhaps TRBD2, on 5 matching bases. The CDR3 sequence is CASSYGLSRNTGELFF. The DNA sequence is as follows: TGTGCCAGCAGTTACGGACTCAGCCGGAACACCGGGGAGCTGTTTTTT.